The present entry profiles one T cell receptor beta chain with its context. Its matching antigen is unknown. The data derive from a study of graft-versus-host responses after intestinal transplantation. Study context: Recipients got multivisceral, liver-intestinal, or isolated intestinal transplants.

Germline values: CDR1 SGHNT, CDR2 YENEEA. The CDR3 contains 16 residues. With 5 bases removed from V and 2 bases from J, the gap between germline ends came to 15 bases. Study-level points and caveats: Peak circulating GvH clone levels tracked with early post-transplant HvG declines. Clonal ratios of graft-versus-host to host-versus-graft in allografts were high for patients exhibiting graft-donor T cell macrochimerism.

Data came from immunoSEQ multiplex PCR; TCRdb stores just in-frame clones and leaves some out. This sample carries roughly 99,000 clones, approximately 90% of them seen once, and the ten largest clones take around 0.73%. The origin of this receptor is a human donor who was the organ donor for an intestinal transplant. V gene TRBV11-3 combines with J gene TRBJ1-4, with unresolved D. The sequencing used unstimulated CD4+ T cells sorted from spleen or lymph node cells, collected before transplant. Written as DNA, the CDR3 is TGTGCCAGCAGCGCACGCAGGACTTTTACTAATGAAAAACTGTTTTTT. Translation: CASSARRTFTNEKLFF. The full variable domain, completed using reference TRBV11-3 and TRBJ1-4, is EAGVVQSPRYKIIEKKQPVAFWCNPISGHNTLYWYLQNLGQGPELLIRYENEEAVDDSQLPKDRFSAERLKGVDSTLKIQPAELGDSAVYLCASSARRTFTNEKLFFGSGTQLSVL.